This T cell receptor (beta chain) derives from a study of blood T cell repertoires in COVID-19. Produced via immunoSEQ multiplex PCR; TCRdb's table is partial and in-frame only. The data show about 120,000 clones, with about nine tenths seen just once and 3.5% to 5% held by the top ten. The CDR3 has 15 amino acids. Trimming took 5 bases from V and 4 from J, leaving 17 bases between them. Germline CDR1 is SEHNR and CDR2 is FQNEAQ (reference sequence). The chain carries TRBV7-9 and TRBJ1-2, with D unresolved. Sequenced sample: peripheral blood. The origin of this receptor is a man between 40 and 49 years old with acute or convalescent COVID-19. CDR3: CASSPDGGLSYGYTF. DNA of the CDR3: TGTGCCAGCAGCCCTGACGGTGGGCTTAGCTATGGCTACACCTTC.